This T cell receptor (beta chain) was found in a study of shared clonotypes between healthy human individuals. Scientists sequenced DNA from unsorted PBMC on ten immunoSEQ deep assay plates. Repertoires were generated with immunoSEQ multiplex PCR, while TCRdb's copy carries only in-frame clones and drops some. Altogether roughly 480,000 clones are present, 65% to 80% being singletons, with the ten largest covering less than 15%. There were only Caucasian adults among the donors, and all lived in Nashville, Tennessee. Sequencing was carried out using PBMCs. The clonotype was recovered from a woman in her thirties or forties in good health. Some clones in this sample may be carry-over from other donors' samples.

Here the CDR3 reads CASSLDPGNTGELFF. CDR3 nucleotides: TGCGCCAGCAGCTTGGACCCCGGTAACACCGGGGAGCTGTTTTTT. J is TRBJ2-2 and V is TRBV5-1; D unclear. V was cut by 0 bases and J by 2 bases, with 8 bases left in between. The CDR3 runs 15 residues. Germline loops: CDR1 SGHRS, CDR2 YFSETQ.